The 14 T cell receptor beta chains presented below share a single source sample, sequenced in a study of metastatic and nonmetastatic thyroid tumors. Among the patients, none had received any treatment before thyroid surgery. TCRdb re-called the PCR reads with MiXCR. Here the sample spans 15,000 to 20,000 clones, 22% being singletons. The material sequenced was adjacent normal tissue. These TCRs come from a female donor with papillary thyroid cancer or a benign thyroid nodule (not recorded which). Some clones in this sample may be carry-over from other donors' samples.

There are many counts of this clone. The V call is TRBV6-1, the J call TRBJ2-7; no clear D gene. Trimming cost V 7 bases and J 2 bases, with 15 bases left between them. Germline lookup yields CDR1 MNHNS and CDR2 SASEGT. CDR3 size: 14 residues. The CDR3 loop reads CASITTEPAYEQYF. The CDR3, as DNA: TGTGCCAGCATCACGACGGAGCCGGCCTACGAGCAGTACTTC.

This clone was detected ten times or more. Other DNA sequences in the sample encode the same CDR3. In nucleotides, the CDR3 is TGTGCCAGCAGACGGGGGACAGGAGGCACCACCTCTGGAAATTCACCCCTCCACTTT. Translation gives CASRRGTGGTTSGNSPLHF. This chain links TRBV6-2 or TRBV6-3 with TRBJ1-6; 8 bases line up with TRBD1. CDR3 length: 19 residues. Germline CDR1 and CDR2: MNHEY and SVGEGT. V lost 6 bases and J lost 7; bases outside the gene matches: 20.

CDR3 in amino acids: CSARRTRSTDTQYF. In DNA form, the CDR3 reads TGCAGTGCTAGGCGGACTAGGAGCACAGATACGCAGTATTTT. J is TRBJ2-3 and V is TRBV20-1; TRBD2 matches 7 bases. The CDR3 is made up of 14 amino acids. Trimming cost V 3 bases and J 0 bases; bases outside gene matches: 3. Germline V gene sequence: CDR1 DFQATT, CDR2 SNEGSKA (reference sequence).

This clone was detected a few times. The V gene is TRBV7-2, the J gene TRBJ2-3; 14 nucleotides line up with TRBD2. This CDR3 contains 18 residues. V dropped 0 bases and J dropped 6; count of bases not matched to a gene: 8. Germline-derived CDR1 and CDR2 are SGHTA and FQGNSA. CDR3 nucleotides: TGTGCCAGCAGCTTAGCCCCGGGACTAGCGGGAGTAGCGGATACGCAGTATTTT. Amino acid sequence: CASSLAPGLAGVADTQYF.

CDR3 sequence reads: CASSPRRTYEQYF. The CDR3, as DNA: TGTGCCAGCAGTCCCCGACGGACCTACGAGCAGTACTTC. The chain has TRBV27 and TRBJ2-7; the D is unclear. CDR1 is MNHEY and CDR2 is SMNVEV in the germline V gene (reference sequence). Trimming took off 5 bases at V and 2 bases at J, with 10 bases between the two ends. The CDR3 runs 13 residues.

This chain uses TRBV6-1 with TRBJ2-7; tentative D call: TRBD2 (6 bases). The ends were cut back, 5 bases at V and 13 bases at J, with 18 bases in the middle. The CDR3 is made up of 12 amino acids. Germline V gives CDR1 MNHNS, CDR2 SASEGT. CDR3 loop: CASSPPGLLIYF. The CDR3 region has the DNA TGTGCCAGCAGTCCTCCGGGACTTCTGATCTACTTC.

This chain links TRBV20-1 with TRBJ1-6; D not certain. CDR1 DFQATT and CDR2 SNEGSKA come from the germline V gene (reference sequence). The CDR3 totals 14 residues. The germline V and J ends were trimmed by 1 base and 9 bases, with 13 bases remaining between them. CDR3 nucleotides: TGCAGTGCTAGAGCACCAGACTTGGGTTCACCCCTCCACTTT. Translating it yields CSARAPDLGSPLHF.

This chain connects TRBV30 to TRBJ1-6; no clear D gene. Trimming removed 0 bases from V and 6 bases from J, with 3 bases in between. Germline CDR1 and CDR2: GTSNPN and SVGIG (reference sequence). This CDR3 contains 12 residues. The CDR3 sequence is CAWSVGNSPLHF. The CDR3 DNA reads TGTGCCTGGAGTGTAGGTAATTCACCCCTCCACTTT.

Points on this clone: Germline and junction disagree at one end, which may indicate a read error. As DNA, the CDR3 is TGTGCCAGCAGCTTACAACGGGACAGGCTAGGGGATGGATACACCTTC. It is translated as CASSLQRDRLGDGYTF. This sequence joins TRBV11-2 and TRBJ1-2, with TRBD1 matching 8 bases. This CDR3 contains 16 residues. Germline loops: CDR1 SGHAT, CDR2 FQNNGV.

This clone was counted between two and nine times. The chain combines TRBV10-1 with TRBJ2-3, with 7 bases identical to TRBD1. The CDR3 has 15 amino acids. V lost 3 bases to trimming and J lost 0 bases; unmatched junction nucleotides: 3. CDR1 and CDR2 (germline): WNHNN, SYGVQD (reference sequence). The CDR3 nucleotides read TGCGCCAGCAGTGAAGCAGGGGGTAGCACAGATACGCAGTATTTT. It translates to CASSEAGGSTDTQYF.

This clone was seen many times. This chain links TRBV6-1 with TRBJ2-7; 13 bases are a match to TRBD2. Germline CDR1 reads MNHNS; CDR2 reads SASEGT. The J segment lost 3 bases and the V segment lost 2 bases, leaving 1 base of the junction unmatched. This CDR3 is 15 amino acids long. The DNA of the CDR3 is TGTGCCAGCAGTGAAAGGACTAGCGGGAGCTACGAGCAGTACTTC. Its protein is CASSERTSGSYEQYF.

The CDR3 region is CASSPGTGSHEQYF. The CDR3 coding sequence is TGTGCCAGCAGCCCCGGGACAGGGAGCCACGAGCAGTACTTC. The chain recombines TRBV14 with TRBJ2-7; the match to TRBD1 covers 9 bases. The CDR3 spans 14 residues. The ends lost 4 bases at V and 5 bases at J; junction bases unmatched: 6. The germline V gene encodes CDR1 SGHDN and CDR2 FVKESK.

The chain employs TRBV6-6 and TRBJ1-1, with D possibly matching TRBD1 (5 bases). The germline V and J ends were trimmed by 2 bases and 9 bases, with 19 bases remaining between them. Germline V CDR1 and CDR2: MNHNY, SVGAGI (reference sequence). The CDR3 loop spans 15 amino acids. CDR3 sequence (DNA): TGTGCCAGCAGTTACGGGGGGAAGGGAGGGGAACAAGCTTTCTTT. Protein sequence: CASSYGGKGGEQAFF.

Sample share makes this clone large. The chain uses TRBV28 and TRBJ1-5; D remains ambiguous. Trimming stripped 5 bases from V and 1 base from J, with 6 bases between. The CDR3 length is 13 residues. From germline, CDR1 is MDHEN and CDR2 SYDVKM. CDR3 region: CASSRQSNQPQHF. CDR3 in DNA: TGTGCCAGCAGTAGGCAAAGCAATCAGCCCCAGCATTTT.